This T cell receptor (beta chain) emerged from a study of CD8 T cells in Susac syndrome. Sequencing of TCR beta was performed on blood CD8+ and CD4+ T cells. The V gene's germline CDR1 is DFQATT and CDR2 SNEGSKA (reference sequence). The CDR3 has 12 amino acids. Between the trimmed V and J ends, which lost 6 bases and 8 bases, there was a span of 14 bases. With random hexamers, roughly 0.45 to 1 ug RNA was reverse transcribed. MiXCR, run by TCRdb on the immunoSEQ multiplex PCR reads, gives a single entry per CDR3 protein. The table lists about 280,000 distinct CDR3 sequences, 80% to 90% of them singletons, with around 0.12% in the top ten. The study, taken as a whole, reports: The study recognized that its TCR sequencing and HLA analysis covered a relatively small number of individuals.

As for this clonotype: What it binds is not known.

The sequence was collected from a human donor with multiple sclerosis. Sequenced material: CD8+ T cells from PBMCs. The V call is TRBV20-1, the J call TRBJ2-1; D is unclear. The CDR3 sequence is CSAILRSHEQFF. CDR3 nucleotides: TGCAGTGCAATCCTGAGGTCTCATGAGCAGTTCTTC.